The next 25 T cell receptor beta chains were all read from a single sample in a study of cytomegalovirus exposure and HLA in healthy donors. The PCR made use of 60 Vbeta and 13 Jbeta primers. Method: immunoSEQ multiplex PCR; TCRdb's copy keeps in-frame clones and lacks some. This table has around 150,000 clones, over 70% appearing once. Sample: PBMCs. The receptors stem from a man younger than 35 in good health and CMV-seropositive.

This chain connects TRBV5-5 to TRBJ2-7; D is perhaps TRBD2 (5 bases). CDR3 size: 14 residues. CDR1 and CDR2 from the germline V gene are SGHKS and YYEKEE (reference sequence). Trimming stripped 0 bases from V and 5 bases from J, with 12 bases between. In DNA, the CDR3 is TGTGCCAGCAGCTTGGACGGGAATCAGAACGAGCAGTACTTC. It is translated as CASSLDGNQNEQYF.

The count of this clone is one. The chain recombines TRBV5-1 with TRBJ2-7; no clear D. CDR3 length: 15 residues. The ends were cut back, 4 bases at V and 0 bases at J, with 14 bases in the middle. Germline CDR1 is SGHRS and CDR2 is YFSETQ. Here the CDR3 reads CASSPVIRSSYEQYF. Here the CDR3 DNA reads TGCGCCAGCAGCCCGGTCATAAGAAGCTCCTACGAGCAGTACTTC.

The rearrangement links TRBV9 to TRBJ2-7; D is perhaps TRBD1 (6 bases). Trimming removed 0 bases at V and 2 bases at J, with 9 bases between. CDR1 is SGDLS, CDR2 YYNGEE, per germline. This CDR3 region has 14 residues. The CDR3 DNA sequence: TGTGCCAGCAGCGTAGGACAGGCAACCTACGAGCAGTACTTC. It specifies CASSVGQATYEQYF. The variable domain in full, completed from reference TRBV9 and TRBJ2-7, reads DSGVTQTPKHLITATGQRVTLRCSPRSGDLSVYWYQQSLDQGLQFLIQYYNGEERAKGNILERFSAQQFPDLHSELNLSSLELGDSALYFCASSVGQATYEQYFGPGTRLTVT.

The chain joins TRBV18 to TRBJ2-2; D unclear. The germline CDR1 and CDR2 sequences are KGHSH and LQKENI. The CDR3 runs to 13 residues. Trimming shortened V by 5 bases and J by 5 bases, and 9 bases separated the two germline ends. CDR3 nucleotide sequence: TGTGCCAGCTCATCCACAGTGACCGGGGAGCTGTTTTTT. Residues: CASSSTVTGELFF.

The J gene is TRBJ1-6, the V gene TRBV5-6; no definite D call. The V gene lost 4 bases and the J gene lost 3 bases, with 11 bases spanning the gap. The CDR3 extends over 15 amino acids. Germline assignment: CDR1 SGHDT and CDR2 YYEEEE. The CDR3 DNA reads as TGTGCCAGCAGCGGCATGCATGTCTATAATTCACCCCTCCACTTT. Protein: CASSGMHVYNSPLHF.

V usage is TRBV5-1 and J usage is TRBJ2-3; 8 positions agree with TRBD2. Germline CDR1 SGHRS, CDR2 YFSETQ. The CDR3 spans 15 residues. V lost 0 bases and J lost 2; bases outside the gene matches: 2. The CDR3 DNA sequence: TGCGCCAGCAGCTTGGAGACTAGCGTCACAGATACGCAGTATTTT. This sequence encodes CASSLETSVTDTQYF.

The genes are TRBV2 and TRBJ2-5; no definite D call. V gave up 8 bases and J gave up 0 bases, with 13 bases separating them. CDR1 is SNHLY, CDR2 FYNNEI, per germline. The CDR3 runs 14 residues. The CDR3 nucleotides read TGTGCCAGCGCTCGGTCCGCGAACCAAGAGACCCAGTACTTC. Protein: CASARSANQETQYF. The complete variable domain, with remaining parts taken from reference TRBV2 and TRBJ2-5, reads EPEVTQTPSHQVTQMGQEVILRCVPISNHLYFYWYRQILGQKVEFLVSFYNNEISEKSEIFDDQFSVERPDGSNFTLKIRSTKLEDSAMYFCASARSANQETQYFGPGTRLLVL.

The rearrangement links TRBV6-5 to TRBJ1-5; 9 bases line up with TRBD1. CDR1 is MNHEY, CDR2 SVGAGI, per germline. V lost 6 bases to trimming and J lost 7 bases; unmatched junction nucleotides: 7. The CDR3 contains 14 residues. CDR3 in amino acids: CASSLGQGTQPQHF. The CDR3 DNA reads TGTGCCAGCAGCCTGGGACAGGGTACCCAGCCCCAGCATTTT.

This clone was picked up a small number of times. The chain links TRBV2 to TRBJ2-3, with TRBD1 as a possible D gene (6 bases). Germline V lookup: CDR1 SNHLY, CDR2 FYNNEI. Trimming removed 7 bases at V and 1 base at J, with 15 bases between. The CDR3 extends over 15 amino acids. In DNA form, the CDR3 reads TGTGCCAGCATGACAGGAGGTAGCGGCACAGATACGCAGTATTTT. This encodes CASMTGGSGTDTQYF.

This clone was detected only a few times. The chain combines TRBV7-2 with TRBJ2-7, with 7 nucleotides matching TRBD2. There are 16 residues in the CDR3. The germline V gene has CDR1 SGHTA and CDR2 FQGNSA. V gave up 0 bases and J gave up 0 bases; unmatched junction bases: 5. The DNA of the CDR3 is TGTGCCAGCAGCTTAGCTGGCGGGAGTAGCTCCTACGAGCAGTACTTC. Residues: CASSLAGGSSSYEQYF.

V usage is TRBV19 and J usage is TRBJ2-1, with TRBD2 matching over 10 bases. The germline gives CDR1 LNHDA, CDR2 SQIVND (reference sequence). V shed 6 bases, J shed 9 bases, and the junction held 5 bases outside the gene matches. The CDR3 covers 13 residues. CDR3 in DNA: TGTGCCAGTAGACAAACTAGCGGGGCTGAGCAGTTCTTC. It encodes CASRQTSGAEQFF.

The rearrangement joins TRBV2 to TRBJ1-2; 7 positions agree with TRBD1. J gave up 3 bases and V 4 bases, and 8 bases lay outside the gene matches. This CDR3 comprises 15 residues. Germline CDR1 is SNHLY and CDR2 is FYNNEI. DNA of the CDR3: TGTGCCAGCAGTGCACTACAGGGGAGTGACTATGGCTACACCTTC. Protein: CASSALQGSDYGYTF.

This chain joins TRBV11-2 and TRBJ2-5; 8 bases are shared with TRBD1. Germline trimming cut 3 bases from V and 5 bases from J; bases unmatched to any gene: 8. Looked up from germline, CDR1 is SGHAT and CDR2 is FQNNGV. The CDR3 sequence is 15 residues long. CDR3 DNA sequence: TGTGCCAGCAGCTTTCAACAGGGGGTTTCGGAGACCCAGTACTTC. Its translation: CASSFQQGVSETQYF.

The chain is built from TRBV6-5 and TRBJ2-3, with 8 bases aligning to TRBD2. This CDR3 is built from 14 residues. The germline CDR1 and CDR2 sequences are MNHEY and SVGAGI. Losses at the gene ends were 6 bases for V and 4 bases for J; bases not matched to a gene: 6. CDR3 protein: CASSLLAGADTQYF. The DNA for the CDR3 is TGTGCCAGCAGCCTCCTAGCGGGTGCAGATACGCAGTATTTT.

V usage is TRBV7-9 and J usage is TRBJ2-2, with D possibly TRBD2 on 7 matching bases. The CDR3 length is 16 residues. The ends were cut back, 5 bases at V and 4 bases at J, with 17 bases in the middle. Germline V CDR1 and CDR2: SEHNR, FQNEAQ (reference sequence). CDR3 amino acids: CASSPRGGLFTGELFF. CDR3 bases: TGTGCCAGCAGCCCTAGGGGGGGGCTTTTCACCGGGGAGCTGTTTTTT.

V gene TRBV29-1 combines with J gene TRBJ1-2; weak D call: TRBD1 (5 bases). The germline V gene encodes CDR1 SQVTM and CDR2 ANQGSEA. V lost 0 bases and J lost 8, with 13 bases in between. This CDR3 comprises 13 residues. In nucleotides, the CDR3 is TGCAGCGTTGAAGATTCCCACGCAGGGGGCTACACCTTC. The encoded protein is CSVEDSHAGGYTF.

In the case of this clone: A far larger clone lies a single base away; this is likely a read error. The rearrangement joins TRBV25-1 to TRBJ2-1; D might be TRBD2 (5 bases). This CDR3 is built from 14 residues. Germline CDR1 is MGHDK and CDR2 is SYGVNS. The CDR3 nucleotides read TGTGCCAGCAGTGAAGGGCGGGCGGTCAATGACCAGTTCTTC. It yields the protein CASSEGRAVNDQFF.

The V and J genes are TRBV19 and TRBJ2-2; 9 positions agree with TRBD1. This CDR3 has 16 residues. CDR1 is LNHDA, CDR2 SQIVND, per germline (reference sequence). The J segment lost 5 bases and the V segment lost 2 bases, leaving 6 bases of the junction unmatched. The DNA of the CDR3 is TGTGCCAGTAGTATAAAGAGGGGACAGGGAACCGGGGAGCTGTTTTTT. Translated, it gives CASSIKRGQGTGELFF.

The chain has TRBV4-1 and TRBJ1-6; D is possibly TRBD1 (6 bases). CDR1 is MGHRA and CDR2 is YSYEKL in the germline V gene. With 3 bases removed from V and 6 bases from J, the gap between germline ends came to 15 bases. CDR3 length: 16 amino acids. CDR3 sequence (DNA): TGCGCCAGCAGCCACCAAGACGGGACATCTAATTCACCCCTCCACTTT. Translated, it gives CASSHQDGTSNSPLHF.

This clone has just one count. CDR3 amino acids: CASSIGGEDGYTF. The CDR3, as DNA: TGTGCCAGTAGTATAGGGGGGGAAGATGGCTACACCTTC. V and J are TRBV19 and TRBJ1-2, with D possibly matching TRBD1 (5 bases). Trimming removed 1 base at V and 6 bases at J, with 9 bases between. The CDR3 sequence is 13 residues long. Per the germline V gene, CDR1 is LNHDA and CDR2 is SQIVND (reference sequence).

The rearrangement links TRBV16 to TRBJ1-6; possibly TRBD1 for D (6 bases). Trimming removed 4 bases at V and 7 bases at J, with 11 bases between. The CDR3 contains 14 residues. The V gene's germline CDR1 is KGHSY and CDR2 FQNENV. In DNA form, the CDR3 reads TGTGCCAGCAGCCCGAGGACAGCAAATTCACCCCTCCACTTT. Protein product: CASSPRTANSPLHF.

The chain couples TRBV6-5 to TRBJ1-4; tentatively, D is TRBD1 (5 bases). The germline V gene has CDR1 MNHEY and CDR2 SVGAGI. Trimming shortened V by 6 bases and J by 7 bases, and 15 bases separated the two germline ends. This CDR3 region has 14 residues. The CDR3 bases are TGTGCCAGCAGCACGACAGTGAAGGGTGAAAAACTGTTTTTT. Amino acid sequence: CASSTTVKGEKLFF.

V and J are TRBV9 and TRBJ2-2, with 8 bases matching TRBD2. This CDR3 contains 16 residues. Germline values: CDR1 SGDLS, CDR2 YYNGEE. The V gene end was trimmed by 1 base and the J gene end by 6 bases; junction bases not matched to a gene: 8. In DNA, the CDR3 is TGTGCCAGCAGCGTACTCCCAGCGGGAGATCCCGGGGAGCTGTTTTTT. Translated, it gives CASSVLPAGDPGELFF.

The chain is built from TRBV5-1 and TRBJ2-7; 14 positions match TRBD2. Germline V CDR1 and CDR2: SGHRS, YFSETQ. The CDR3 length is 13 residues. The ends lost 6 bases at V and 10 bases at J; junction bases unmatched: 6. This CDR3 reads CASTGLAGESQYF. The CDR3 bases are TGCGCCAGCACGGGACTAGCGGGGGAGAGTCAGTACTTC.

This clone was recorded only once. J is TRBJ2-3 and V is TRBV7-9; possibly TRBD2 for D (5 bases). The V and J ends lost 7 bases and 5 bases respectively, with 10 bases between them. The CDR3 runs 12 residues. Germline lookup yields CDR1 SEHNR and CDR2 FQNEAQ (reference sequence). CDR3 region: CASTSGVDTQYF. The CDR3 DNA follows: TGTGCCAGCACAAGCGGTGTAGATACGCAGTATTTT. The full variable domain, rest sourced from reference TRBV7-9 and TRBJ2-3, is DTGVSQNPRHKITKRGQNVTFRCDPISEHNRLYWYRQTLGQGPEFLTYFQNEAQLEKSRLLSDRFSAERPKGSFSTLEIQRTEQGDSAMYLCASTSGVDTQYFGPGTRLTVL.